The 32 T cell receptor beta chains presented below share a single source sample, sequenced in a study of blood T cell repertoires in COVID-19 (dated by TCRdb to 2018 to 2021). Library creation used the immunoSEQ multiplex PCR assay. TCRdb holds this immuneACCESS table with in-frame rearrangements only. Some clones are missing; in checked studies, unresolved V genes explain under half, and the rest has no known cause. The sample yields over 30,000 clones; about 84% were counted once. The ten most abundant clones make up approximately 30% of the sample. The sequenced sample was peripheral blood. These receptors were taken from a man older than 75 with active or convalescent COVID-19.

The genes are TRBV5-4 and TRBJ2-5, with 12 positions matching TRBD1. The CDR3 covers 15 residues. Germline trimming cut 2 bases from V and 5 bases from J; bases unmatched to any gene: 4. CDR1 and CDR2 (germline): SGHNT, YYREEE (reference sequence). CDR3 in amino acids: CASSFGTGGRETQYF. The CDR3 DNA sequence: TGTGCCAGCAGCTTTGGGACAGGGGGCAGGGAGACCCAGTACTTC. The full variable domain, completed using reference TRBV5-4 and TRBJ2-5, is ETGVTQSPTHLIKTRGQQVTLRCSSQSGHNTVSWYQQALGQGPQFIFQYYREEENGRGNFPPRFSGLQFPNYSSELNVNALELDDSALYLCASSFGTGGRETQYFGPGTRLLVL.

CDR3 sequence reads: CASSQTKAGGPAYEQYF. In DNA form, the CDR3 reads TGCGCCAGCAGCCAAACGAAAGCGGGAGGGCCTGCCTACGAGCAGTACTTC. J is TRBJ2-7 and V is TRBV4-3; 10 bases agree with TRBD2. J gave up 2 bases and V 2 bases, and 9 bases lay outside the gene matches. Germline V gene lookup returns CDR1 LGHNA and CDR2 YSLEER. The CDR3 is made up of 17 amino acids.

This rearrangement joins TRBV9 to TRBJ2-7; 7 bases align to TRBD2. This CDR3 spans 15 amino acids. Germline CDR1 is SGDLS and CDR2 is YYNGEE. The trim removed 0 bases at V and 2 bases at J, leaving 5 bases unmatched. DNA for the CDR3: TGTGCCAGCAGCGTAGCACTAGCGAACACCTACGAGCAGTACTTC. Protein sequence: CASSVALANTYEQYF.

This clone has just a few counts. The chain couples TRBV6-4 to TRBJ2-2; TRBD2 matches 9 bases. The CDR3 spans 14 residues. With 6 bases clipped from V and 3 bases from J, the junction kept 2 bases outside the gene matches. Germline V CDR1 and CDR2: MRHNA, SNTAGT. The CDR3 spells CASRRTSDTGELFF. As DNA, the CDR3 is TGTGCCAGCAGAAGGACTAGCGACACCGGGGAGCTGTTTTTT.

This clone occurred once. The genes are TRBV18 and TRBJ1-2; D perhaps matches TRBD1 (6 bases). Germline-derived CDR1 and CDR2 are KGHSH and LQKENI. Trimming shortened V by 3 bases and J by 4 bases, and 18 bases separated the two germline ends. The CDR3 spans 16 residues. CDR3 region: CASSPSRDTSGYGYTF. CDR3 in DNA: TGTGCCAGCTCACCGTCCCGGGACACCTCTGGCTATGGCTACACCTTC. Full variable domain (rest looked up from reference TRBV18 and TRBJ1-2): NAGVMQNPRHLVRRRGQEARLRCSPMKGHSHVYWYRQLPEEGLKFMVYLQKENIIDESGMPKERFSAEFPKEGPSILRIQQVVRGDSAAYFCASSPSRDTSGYGYTFGSGTRLTVV.

The rearrangement links TRBV27 to TRBJ1-4; D not certain. The V and J ends lost 5 bases and 11 bases respectively, with 15 bases between them. CDR3 size: 13 residues. CDR1 is MNHEY, CDR2 SMNVEV, per germline (reference sequence). This CDR3 is CASSPTTRKKLFF. For the CDR3, the DNA is TGTGCCAGCAGTCCCACCACTCGAAAGAAACTGTTTTTT.

The chain carries TRBV9 and TRBJ1-2, with D possibly being TRBD1 (6 bases). Germline CDR1 and CDR2: SGDLS and YYNGEE. Trimming pared 5 bases from V and 4 bases from J, leaving 15 bases between. The CDR3 consists of 14 residues. The chain's CDR3 is CASRSTGVGYGYTF. Here the CDR3 DNA reads TGTGCCAGCAGGTCGACAGGAGTTGGCTATGGCTACACCTTC.

The CDR3 region has the DNA TGTGCCAGCAGCTCCACGAGGGCCTACGAGCAGTACTTC. It is translated as CASSSTRAYEQYF. This chain uses TRBV7-2 with TRBJ2-7, with TRBD2 as a possible D gene (5 bases). Germline V CDR1 and CDR2: SGHTA, FQGNSA. V was cut by 4 bases and J by 2 bases, with 9 bases left in between. The CDR3 covers 13 residues.

V gene TRBV6-4 combines with J gene TRBJ2-1; the match to TRBD2 covers 8 bases. With V trimmed by 9 bases and J by 2 bases, 6 bases remained unmatched. Looked up from germline, CDR1 is MRHNA and CDR2 is SNTAGT. This CDR3 has 14 residues. CDR3 protein: CARAGTRPYNEQFF. CDR3 bases: TGTGCCAGGGCCGGGACTAGGCCCTACAATGAGCAGTTCTTC.

This chain links TRBV7-7 with TRBJ2-7, with 12 bases aligning to TRBD2. V trimming: 5 bases; J trimming: 5 bases; junction bases outside the gene matches: 7. Germline V gene data show CDR1 as SSHAT and CDR2 as FNYEAQ (reference sequence). The CDR3 extends over 15 amino acids. In nucleotides, the CDR3 is TGTGCCAGCAGCCCCGGACTAGCGGGAACCCACGAGCAGTACTTC. Its protein is CASSPGLAGTHEQYF.

Here the CDR3 reads CASRTDRVGSPLHF. The CDR3 nucleotides read TGTGCCAGTAGGACCGACAGGGTCGGTTCACCCCTCCACTTT. The rearrangement uses TRBV19 and TRBJ1-6, with 7 positions matching TRBD1. Germline V gene lookup returns CDR1 LNHDA and CDR2 SQIVND (reference sequence). Unmatched junction bases numbered 8, after V lost 6 bases and J lost 9 bases. The CDR3 runs 14 residues.

The chain is built from TRBV9 and TRBJ2-3; 7 nucleotides line up with TRBD2. The CDR3 is 16 amino acids. The trim removed 0 bases at V and 2 bases at J, leaving 6 bases unmatched. The germline gives CDR1 SGDLS, CDR2 YYNGEE. The CDR3 here is CASSVGVSGLTDTQYF. The CDR3 region has the DNA TGTGCCAGCAGCGTAGGGGTTAGCGGGCTCACAGATACGCAGTATTTT.

V gene TRBV18 combines with J gene TRBJ1-5; possible D gene TRBD1, 6 bases. V was shortened by 3 bases and J by 6 bases, with 15 bases between the two germline ends. CDR1 and CDR2 (germline): KGHSH, LQKENI. The CDR3 consists of 15 residues. Here the CDR3 reads CASSPQGNRGQPQHF. For the CDR3, the DNA is TGTGCCAGCTCACCGCAGGGGAACCGGGGTCAGCCCCAGCATTTT.

The chain carries TRBV7-9 and TRBJ1-1; possibly TRBD1 for D (5 bases). The CDR3 extends over 13 amino acids. In germline, CDR1 is SEHNR, CDR2 FQNEAQ (reference sequence). V lost 7 bases, J lost 0 bases, and 9 bases lay in between. The CDR3 DNA reads TGTGCCAGCACTGGGGGGGTGAACACTGAAGCTTTCTTT. Encoded protein: CASTGGVNTEAFF.

V is TRBV5-5 and J is TRBJ2-3, with 7 bases that match TRBD2. Germline assignment: CDR1 SGHKS and CDR2 YYEKEE (reference sequence). J lost 5 bases, V lost 4 bases, and 10 bases had no gene match. This CDR3 is 15 amino acids long. This CDR3 reads CASSGGSSFGDTQYF. The CDR3 nucleotides are TGTGCCAGCAGCGGCGGGAGCAGTTTTGGAGATACGCAGTATTTT. The variable domain in full, with the rest retrieved from reference TRBV5-5 and TRBJ2-3, is DAGVTQSPTHLIKTRGQQVTLRCSPISGHKSVSWYQQVLGQGPQFIFQYYEKEERGRGNFPDRFSARQFPNYSSELNVNALLLGDSALYLCASSGGSSFGDTQYFGPGTRLTVL.

V usage is TRBV10-3 and J usage is TRBJ1-3; D is unresolved. Germline CDR1 is ENHRY and CDR2 is SYGVKD. The CDR3 is made up of 12 amino acids. Trimming pared 10 bases from V and 1 base from J, leaving 8 bases between. The CDR3 nucleotides are TGTGCCACTTTAGAATCTGGAAACACCATATATTTT. Protein sequence: CATLESGNTIYF.

This clone was counted between two and nine times. The chain combines TRBV7-9 with TRBJ2-2, with D perhaps matching TRBD2 (5 bases). Germline CDR1 is SEHNR and CDR2 is FQNEAQ (reference sequence). Trimming shortened V by 4 bases and J by 0 bases, and 15 bases separated the two germline ends. This CDR3 spans 17 amino acids. The CDR3 sequence is CASSYRGGQTNTGELFF. As DNA, the CDR3 is TGTGCCAGCAGCTACCGAGGAGGCCAGACGAACACCGGGGAGCTGTTTTTT.

This chain connects TRBV7-9 to TRBJ2-3; tentative D call: TRBD2 (6 bases). The CDR3 consists of 17 residues. The V and J ends lost 5 bases and 1 base respectively, with 19 bases between them. Germline lookup yields CDR1 SEHNR and CDR2 FQNEAQ (reference sequence). The DNA of the CDR3 is TGTGCCAGCAGCCTCAGGCCCCGGGAGTTCGGCACAGATACGCAGTATTTT. It codes for CASSLRPREFGTDTQYF.

The CDR3 protein is CSASYRGETQYF. The CDR3 DNA reads as TGCAGTGCTAGTTACAGGGGAGAGACCCAGTACTTC. The chain has TRBV20-1 and TRBJ2-5; 7 nucleotides line up with TRBD1. The CDR3 is 12 residues long. V trimming: 3 bases; J trimming: 4 bases; junction bases outside the gene matches: 2. The V gene's germline CDR1 is DFQATT and CDR2 SNEGSKA (reference sequence).

The J gene is TRBJ2-7, the V gene TRBV9; 8 nucleotides align to TRBD2. The CDR3 spans 16 residues. Germline V lookup: CDR1 SGDLS, CDR2 YYNGEE. Germline trimming cut 3 bases from V and 4 bases from J; bases unmatched to any gene: 12. CDR3 DNA sequence: TGTGCCAGCAGCGCCGGGTGGGTAAGCGGGAGTTACGAGCAGTACTTC. Protein product: CASSAGWVSGSYEQYF.

V and J are TRBV4-3 and TRBJ2-7; D gene uncertain. The V end was cut by 0 bases, the J end by 2 bases, with 5 bases between. Germline-derived CDR1 and CDR2 are LGHNA and YSLEER. The length of the CDR3 is 13 residues. In DNA, the CDR3 is TGCGCCAGCAGCCAAGATGGCCCCTACGAGCAGTACTTC. Translation: CASSQDGPYEQYF.

The table lists this clone with a few counts. The chain is built from TRBV7-3 and TRBJ2-2, with 9 positions matching TRBD1. The J segment lost 1 base and the V segment lost 3 bases, leaving 3 bases of the junction unmatched. Germline V gives CDR1 SGHTA, CDR2 FQGTGA. The CDR3 runs to 16 residues. The CDR3 bases are TGTGCCAGCAGCTTTAACAGGGGGCAGAACACCGGGGAGCTGTTTTTT. It is translated as CASSFNRGQNTGELFF.

CDR3 amino acids: CASSQEYADRTDTQYF. CDR3 sequence (DNA): TGCGCCAGCAGCCAAGAGTACGCCGATAGAACAGATACGCAGTATTTT. The chain links TRBV4-3 to TRBJ2-3; the D is unclear. This CDR3 is 16 amino acids long. The ends were cut back, 0 bases at V and 3 bases at J, with 13 bases in the middle. Germline CDR1 and CDR2: LGHNA and YSLEER.

This clone was seen a handful of times. The chain combines TRBV27 with TRBJ1-1; TRBD1 matches at 9 bases. V was pared by 5 bases and J by 4 bases, with 8 bases of the junction left unmatched. CDR3 size: 15 residues. From germline, CDR1 is MNHEY and CDR2 SMNVEV (reference sequence). The CDR3 reads CASSTLTGGLTEAFF. The CDR3 coding sequence is TGTGCCAGCAGTACACTAACAGGGGGCCTCACTGAAGCTTTCTTT.

This clone was seen a few times. CDR3 DNA: TGTGCCAGCAAGACAGGGTCTCTAGACACTGAAGCTTTCTTT. Translating it yields CASKTGSLDTEAFF. This chain connects TRBV11-2 to TRBJ1-1; 7 nucleotides line up with TRBD1. The CDR3 runs to 14 residues. The ends lost 7 bases at V and 3 bases at J; junction bases unmatched: 8. Germline CDR1 is SGHAT and CDR2 is FQNNGV.

The genes are TRBV9 and TRBJ2-3; 8 nucleotides line up with TRBD2. From germline, CDR1 is SGDLS and CDR2 YYNGEE. The CDR3 has 14 amino acids. After removal of 1 base from V and 5 bases from J, the junction contained 3 bases not matched to a gene. This chain's CDR3 is CASSVSGGLDTQYF. CDR3 DNA: TGTGCCAGCAGCGTAAGCGGGGGTTTAGATACGCAGTATTTT. Variable domain in full (rest from reference TRBV9 and TRBJ2-3): DSGVTQTPKHLITATGQRVTLRCSPRSGDLSVYWYQQSLDQGLQFLIQYYNGEERAKGNILERFSAQQFPDLHSELNLSSLELGDSALYFCASSVSGGLDTQYFGPGTRLTVL.

The V and J genes are TRBV6-6 and TRBJ2-1, with TRBD2 matching over 11 bases. CDR1 is MNHNY and CDR2 is SVGAGI in the germline V gene (reference sequence). The V and J ends lost 6 bases and 8 bases, in that order; junction bases with no gene match: 12. The CDR3 totals 16 residues. The CDR3 region has the DNA TGTGCCAGCAGCCTCAGTACTAGCGGGAGTTCCTATGAGCAGTTCTTC. Its protein is CASSLSTSGSSYEQFF.

The CDR3 DNA sequence: TGTGCCAGCAGCCCAAGCGGGGATTCCTACAATGAGCAGTTCTTC. Its translation: CASSPSGDSYNEQFF. The chain couples TRBV7-3 to TRBJ2-1; 7 nucleotides line up with TRBD2. Germline V CDR1 and CDR2: SGHTA, FQGTGA. The CDR3 covers 15 residues. V dropped 5 bases and J dropped 1; count of bases not matched to a gene: 5. Full variable domain (outside the CDR3, taken from reference TRBV7-3 and TRBJ2-1): GAGVSQTPSNKVTEKGKYVELRCDPISGHTALYWYRQSLGQGPEFLIYFQGTGAADDSGLPNDRFFAVRPEGSVSTLKIQRTERGDSAVYLCASSPSGDSYNEQFFGPGTRLTVL.

V gene TRBV29-1 combines with J gene TRBJ2-1; 8 positions agree with TRBD1. Germline V gene lookup returns CDR1 SQVTM and CDR2 ANQGSEA. After removal of 6 bases from V and 10 bases from J, the junction contained 17 bases not matched to a gene. The CDR3 consists of 15 residues. CDR3 residues: CSVPSPGTGHREQFF. In nucleotides, the CDR3 is TGCAGCGTACCCTCCCCGGGGACAGGTCATCGGGAGCAGTTCTTC.

The gene calls are TRBV19 and TRBJ2-3; TRBD2 matches 11 bases. The CDR3 totals 15 residues. The V gene end was trimmed by 2 bases and the J gene end by 4 bases; junction bases not matched to a gene: 2. Per germline, CDR1 LNHDA and CDR2 SQIVND (reference sequence). The DNA of the CDR3 is TGTGCCAGTAGTATAACTAGCGGGAGATCAGATACGCAGTATTTT. As protein: CASSITSGRSDTQYF.

The V gene is TRBV7-2, the J gene TRBJ1-1; no clear D gene. The CDR3 is 16 amino acids. Trimming cost V 0 bases and J 5 bases, with 16 bases left between them. Germline V gene lookup returns CDR1 SGHTA and CDR2 FQGNSA. CDR3 nucleotides: TGTGCCAGCAGCTTAGCTTTTGGAGGCGGAGCAACTGAAGCTTTCTTT. This gives the protein CASSLAFGGGATEAFF.

This sequence joins TRBV1 and TRBJ2-1; the table's D call, TRBD2, has no DNA check behind it. TRBV1 corresponds to a pseudogene. The CDR3 loop spans 16 amino acids. The CDR3 DNA follows: TGCACCAGCAGCCAAGTCGGGCGGGGGGGTATCGATGAGCAGTTCTTC. Translation: CTSSQVGRGGIDEQFF.